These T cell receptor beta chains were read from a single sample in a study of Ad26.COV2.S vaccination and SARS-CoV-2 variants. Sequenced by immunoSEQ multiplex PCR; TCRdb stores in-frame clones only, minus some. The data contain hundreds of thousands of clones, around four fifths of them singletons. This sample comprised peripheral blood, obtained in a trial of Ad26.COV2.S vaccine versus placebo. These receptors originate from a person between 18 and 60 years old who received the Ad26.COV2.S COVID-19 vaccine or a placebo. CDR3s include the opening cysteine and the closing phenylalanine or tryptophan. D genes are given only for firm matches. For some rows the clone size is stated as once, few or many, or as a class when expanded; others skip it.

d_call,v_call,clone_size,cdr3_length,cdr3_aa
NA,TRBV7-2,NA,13,CASSSRGAGEAFF
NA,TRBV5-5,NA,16,CASSLAGPLIEDEQYF
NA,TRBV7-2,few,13,CASSSDPSYEQYF
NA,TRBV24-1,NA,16,CATSTGPPLGNYGYTF
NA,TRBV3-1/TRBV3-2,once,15,CASSLQGHSNTEAFF
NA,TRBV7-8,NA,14,CASSRGGTEYEQYF
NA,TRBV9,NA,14,CASSDRVSGNTIYF
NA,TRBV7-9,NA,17,CASSSMGRGGSYNEQFF
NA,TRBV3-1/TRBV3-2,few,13,CASSRINPDTQYF
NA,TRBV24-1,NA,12,CATSAPGLGYTF
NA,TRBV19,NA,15,CASSILTLGENVLTF
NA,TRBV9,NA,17,CASSLSNPGEGTDTQYF
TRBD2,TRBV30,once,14,CAWRRPGGGNEQFF
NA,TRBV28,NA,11,CASGTPGGAFF
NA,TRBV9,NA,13,CASSVDVGNIQYF
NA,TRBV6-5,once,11,CASSYGGKQFF
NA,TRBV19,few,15,CASSNPAGRNYGYTF
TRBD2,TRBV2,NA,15,CASSVSGRGSGELFF
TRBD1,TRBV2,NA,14,CASSERGQHEKLFF
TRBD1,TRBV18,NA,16,CASSRSGDSNYNEQFF
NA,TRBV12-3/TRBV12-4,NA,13,CASSPLSVRRAFF
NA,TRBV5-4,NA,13,CASSLTEPYEQYF
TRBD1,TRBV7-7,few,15,CASSRGTENTGELFF
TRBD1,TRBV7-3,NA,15,CASSLVGGGTDTQYF
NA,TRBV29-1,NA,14,CSAALGQPSTEAFF
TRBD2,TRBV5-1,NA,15,CASSATSGAYNEQFF
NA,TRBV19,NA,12,CASISDSYGYTF
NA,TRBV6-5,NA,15,CASIRESGLNSPLHF
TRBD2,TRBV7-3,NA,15,CASSKLAGGLNEQFF
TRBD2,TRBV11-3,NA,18,CASSSNMGLASSTDTQYF
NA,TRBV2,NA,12,CASSEGFYGYTF
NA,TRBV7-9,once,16,CASSPAFYRGGETQYF
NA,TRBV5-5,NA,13,CASKGLAHYGYTF
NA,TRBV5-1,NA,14,CASSLANSGNTIYF
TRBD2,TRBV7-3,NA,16,CASSLRENPSYNEQFF
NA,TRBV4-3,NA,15,CASSQEFLRDTEAFF
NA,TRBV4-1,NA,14,CASSQWVQNTEAFF
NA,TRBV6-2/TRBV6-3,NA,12,CASSYRGPEAFF
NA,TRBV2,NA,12,CASSADRNEQFF
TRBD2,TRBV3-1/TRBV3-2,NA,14,CASSLQREYLRRYF
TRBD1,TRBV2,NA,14,CASSPGGAWGEAFF
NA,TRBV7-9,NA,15,CASSLAGAAGETQYF
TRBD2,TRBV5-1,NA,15,CASSLAGGGTGELFF
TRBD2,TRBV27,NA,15,CASSPLAGAHNEQFF
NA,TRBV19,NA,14,CASSSQGFGTEAFF
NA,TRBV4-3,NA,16,CASSQVFSRAGNIQYF
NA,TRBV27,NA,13,CASSWGPNTEAFF
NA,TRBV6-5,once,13,CASSHEPNTEAFF